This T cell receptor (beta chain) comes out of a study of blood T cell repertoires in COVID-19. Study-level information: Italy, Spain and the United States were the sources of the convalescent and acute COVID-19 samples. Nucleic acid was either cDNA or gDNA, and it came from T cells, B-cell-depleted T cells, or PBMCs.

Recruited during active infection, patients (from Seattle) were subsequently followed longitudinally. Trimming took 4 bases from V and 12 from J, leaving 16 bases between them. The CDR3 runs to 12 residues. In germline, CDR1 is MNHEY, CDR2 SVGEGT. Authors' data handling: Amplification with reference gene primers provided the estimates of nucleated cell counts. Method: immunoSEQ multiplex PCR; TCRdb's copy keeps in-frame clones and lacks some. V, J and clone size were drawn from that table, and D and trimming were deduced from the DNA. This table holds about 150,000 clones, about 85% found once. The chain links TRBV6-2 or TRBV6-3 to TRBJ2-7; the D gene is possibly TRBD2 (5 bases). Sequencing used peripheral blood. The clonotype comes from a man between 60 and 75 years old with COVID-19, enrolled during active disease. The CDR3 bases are TGTGCCAGCAGTTCGAGGACTTCCAATCCGTACTTC. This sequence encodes CASSSRTSNPYF.